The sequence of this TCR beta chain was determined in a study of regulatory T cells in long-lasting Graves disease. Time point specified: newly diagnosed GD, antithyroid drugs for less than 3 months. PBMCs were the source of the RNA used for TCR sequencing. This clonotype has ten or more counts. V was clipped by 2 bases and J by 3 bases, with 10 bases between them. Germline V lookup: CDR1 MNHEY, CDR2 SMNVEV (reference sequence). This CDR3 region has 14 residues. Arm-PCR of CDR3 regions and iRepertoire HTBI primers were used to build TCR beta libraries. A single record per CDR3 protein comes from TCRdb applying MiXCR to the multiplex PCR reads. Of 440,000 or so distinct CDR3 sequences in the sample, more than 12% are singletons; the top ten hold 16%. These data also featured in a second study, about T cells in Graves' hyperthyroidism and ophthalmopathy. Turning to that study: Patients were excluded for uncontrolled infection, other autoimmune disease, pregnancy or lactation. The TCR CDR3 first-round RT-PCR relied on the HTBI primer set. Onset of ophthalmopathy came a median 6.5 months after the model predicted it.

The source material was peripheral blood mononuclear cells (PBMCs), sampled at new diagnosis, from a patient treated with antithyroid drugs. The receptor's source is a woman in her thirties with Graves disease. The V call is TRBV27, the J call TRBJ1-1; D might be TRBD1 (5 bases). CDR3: CASSLRGEDTEAFF. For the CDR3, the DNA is TGTGCCAGCAGTTTAAGAGGGGAGGACACTGAAGCTTTCTTT.